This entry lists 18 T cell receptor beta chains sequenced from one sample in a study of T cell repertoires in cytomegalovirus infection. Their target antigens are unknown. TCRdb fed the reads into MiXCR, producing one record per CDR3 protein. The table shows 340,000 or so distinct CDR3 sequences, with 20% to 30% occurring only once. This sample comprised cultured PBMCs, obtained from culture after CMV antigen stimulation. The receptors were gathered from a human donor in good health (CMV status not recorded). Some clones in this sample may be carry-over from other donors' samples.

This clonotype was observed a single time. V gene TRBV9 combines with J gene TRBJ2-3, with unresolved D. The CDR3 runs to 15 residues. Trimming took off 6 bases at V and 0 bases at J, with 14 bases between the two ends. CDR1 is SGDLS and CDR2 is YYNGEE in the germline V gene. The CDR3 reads CASTPDGDSTDTQYF. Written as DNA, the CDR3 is TGTGCCAGCACCCCGGACGGAGATAGCACAGATACGCAGTATTTT.

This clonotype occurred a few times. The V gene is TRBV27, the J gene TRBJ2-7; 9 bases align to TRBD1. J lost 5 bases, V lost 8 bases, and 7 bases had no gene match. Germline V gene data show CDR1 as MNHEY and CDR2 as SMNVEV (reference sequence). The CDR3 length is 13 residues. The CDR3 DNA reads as TGTGCCAGCGGGCGGACAGGGGACCACGAGCAGTACTTC. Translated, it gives CASGRTGDHEQYF.

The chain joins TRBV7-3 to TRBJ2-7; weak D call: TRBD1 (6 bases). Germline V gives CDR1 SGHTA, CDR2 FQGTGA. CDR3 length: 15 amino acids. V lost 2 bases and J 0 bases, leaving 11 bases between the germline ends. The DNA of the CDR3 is TGTGCCAGCAGCTTAGGAGGCAGGGGCTCCTACGAGCAGTACTTC. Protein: CASSLGGRGSYEQYF.

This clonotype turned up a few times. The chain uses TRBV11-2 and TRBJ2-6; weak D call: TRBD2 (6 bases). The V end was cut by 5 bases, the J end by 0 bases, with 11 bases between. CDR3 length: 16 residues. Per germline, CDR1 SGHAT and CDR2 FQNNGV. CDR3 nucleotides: TGTGCCAGCAGCGGGACTGTATCCTCTGGGGCCAACGTCCTGACTTTC. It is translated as CASSGTVSSGANVLTF.

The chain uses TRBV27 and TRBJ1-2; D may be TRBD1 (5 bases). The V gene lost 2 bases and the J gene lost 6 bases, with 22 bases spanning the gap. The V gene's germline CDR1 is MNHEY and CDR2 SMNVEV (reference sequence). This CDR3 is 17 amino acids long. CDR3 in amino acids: CASSLNARVGGLHGYTF. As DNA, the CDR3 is TGTGCCAGCAGTTTAAACGCCAGGGTTGGGGGACTTCATGGCTACACCTTC.

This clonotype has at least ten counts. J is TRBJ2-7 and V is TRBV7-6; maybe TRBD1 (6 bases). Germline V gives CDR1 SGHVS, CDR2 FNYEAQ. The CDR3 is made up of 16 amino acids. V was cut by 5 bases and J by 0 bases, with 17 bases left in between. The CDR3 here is CASSDRLAGTSYEQYF. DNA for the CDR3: TGTGCCAGCAGCGACAGGCTCGCCGGGACCTCCTACGAGCAGTACTTC.

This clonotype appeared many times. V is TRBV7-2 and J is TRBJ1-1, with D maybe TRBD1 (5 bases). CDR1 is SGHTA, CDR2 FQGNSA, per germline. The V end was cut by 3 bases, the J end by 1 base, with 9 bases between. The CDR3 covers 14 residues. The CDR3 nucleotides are TGTGCCAGCAGCTTGGGACGGCAGAACACTGAAGCTTTCTTT. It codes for CASSLGRQNTEAFF. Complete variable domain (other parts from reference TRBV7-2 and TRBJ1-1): GAGVSQSPSNKVTEKGKDVELRCDPISGHTALYWYRQSLGQGLEFLIYFQGNSAPDKSGLPSDRFSAERTGGSVSTLTIQRTQQEDSAVYLCASSLGRQNTEAFFGQGTRLTVV.

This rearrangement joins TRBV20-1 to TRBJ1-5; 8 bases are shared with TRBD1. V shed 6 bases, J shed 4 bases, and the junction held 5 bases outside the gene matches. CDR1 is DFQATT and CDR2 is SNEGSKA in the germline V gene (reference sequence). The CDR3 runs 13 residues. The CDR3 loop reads CSASTGVNQPQHF. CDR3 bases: TGCAGTGCGTCGACAGGGGTGAATCAGCCCCAGCATTTT.

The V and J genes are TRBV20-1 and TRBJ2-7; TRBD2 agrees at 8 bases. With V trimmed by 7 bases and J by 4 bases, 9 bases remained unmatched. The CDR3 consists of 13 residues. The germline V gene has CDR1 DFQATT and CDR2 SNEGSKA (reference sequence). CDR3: CSVPGSGIYEQYF. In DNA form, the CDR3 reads TGCAGTGTCCCGGGTAGCGGGATATACGAGCAGTACTTC.

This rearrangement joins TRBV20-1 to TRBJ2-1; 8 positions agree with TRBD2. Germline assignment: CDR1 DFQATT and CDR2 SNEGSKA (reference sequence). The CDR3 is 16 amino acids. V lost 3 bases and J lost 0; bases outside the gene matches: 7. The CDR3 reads CSARAGGLHSYNEQFF. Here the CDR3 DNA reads TGCAGTGCTAGGGCGGGGGGACTCCACTCCTACAATGAGCAGTTCTTC.

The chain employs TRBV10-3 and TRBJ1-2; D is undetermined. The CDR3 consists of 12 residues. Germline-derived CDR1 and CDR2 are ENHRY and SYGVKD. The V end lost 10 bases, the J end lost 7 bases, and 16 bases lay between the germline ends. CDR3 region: CATVPPLGGYTF. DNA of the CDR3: TGTGCCACCGTCCCTCCACTCGGTGGCTACACCTTC.

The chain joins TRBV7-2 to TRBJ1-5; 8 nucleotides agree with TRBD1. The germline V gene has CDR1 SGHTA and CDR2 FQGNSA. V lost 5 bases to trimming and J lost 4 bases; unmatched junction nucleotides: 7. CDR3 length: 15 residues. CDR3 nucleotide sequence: TGTGCCAGCAGCCAGACAGGGGTGAGAAATCAGCCCCAGCATTTT. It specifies CASSQTGVRNQPQHF.

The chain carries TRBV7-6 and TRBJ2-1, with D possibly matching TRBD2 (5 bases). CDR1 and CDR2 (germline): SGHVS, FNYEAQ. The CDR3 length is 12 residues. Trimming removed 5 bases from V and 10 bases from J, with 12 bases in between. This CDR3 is CASSALEAEQFF. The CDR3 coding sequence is TGTGCCAGCAGCGCGCTGGAGGCGGAGCAGTTCTTC.

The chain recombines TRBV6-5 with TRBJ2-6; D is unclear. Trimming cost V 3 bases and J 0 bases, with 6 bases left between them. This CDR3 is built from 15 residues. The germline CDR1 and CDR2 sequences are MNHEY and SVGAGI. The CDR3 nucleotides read TGTGCCAGCAGTTATTGGGGCTCTGGGGCCAACGTCCTGACTTTC. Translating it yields CASSYWGSGANVLTF.

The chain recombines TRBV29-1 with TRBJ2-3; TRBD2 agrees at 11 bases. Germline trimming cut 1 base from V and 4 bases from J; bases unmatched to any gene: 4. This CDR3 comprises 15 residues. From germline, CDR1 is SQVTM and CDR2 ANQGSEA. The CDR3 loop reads CSVEALAGAADTQYF. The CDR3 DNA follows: TGCAGCGTTGAAGCACTAGCGGGGGCGGCAGATACGCAGTATTTT.

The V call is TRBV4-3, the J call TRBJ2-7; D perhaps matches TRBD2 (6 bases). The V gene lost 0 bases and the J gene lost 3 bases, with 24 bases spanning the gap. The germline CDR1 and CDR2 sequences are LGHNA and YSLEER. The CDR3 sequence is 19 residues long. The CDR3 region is CASSQDVIPRASANYEQYF. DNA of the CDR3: TGCGCCAGCAGCCAAGATGTAATACCTCGGGCTAGCGCTAACTACGAGCAGTACTTC.

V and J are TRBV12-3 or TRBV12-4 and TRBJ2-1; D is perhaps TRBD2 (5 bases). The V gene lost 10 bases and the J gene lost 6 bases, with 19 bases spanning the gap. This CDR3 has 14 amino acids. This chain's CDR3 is CAIVSDFPSNEQFF. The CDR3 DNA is TGTGCCATTGTGTCGGACTTTCCGTCCAATGAGCAGTTCTTC.

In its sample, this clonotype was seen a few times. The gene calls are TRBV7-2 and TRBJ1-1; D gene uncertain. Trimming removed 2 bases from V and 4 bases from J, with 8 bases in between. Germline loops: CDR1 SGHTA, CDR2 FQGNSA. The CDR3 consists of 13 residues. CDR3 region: CASSLLGRTEAFF. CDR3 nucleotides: TGTGCCAGCAGCTTATTAGGGCGCACTGAAGCTTTCTTT.